Listed here is a single T cell receptor (beta chain). The antigen remains unidentified. The sample belongs to a study of identifying expanded T cells in peripheral blood. Study observations and caveats: Variance in clone template counts between approximately two-week samples significantly increased with total template count across all healthy donors. Differentially abundant clones: roughly 1.2 between replicates, 15 to 17 at around 2 weeks, under 25 at four.

V was cut by 3 bases and J by 1 base, with 12 bases left in between. Germline CDR1 is SGDLS and CDR2 is YYNGEE. This CDR3 comprises 15 residues. Collection occurred without any documented infections or immune events in donors. TCRdb's copy holds only in-frame clones and misses some; the assay was immunoSEQ multiplex PCR. The sample has 85,000 to 90,000 clones, roughly 86% seen once. The sequenced sample was blood. V usage is TRBV9 and J usage is TRBJ2-3; possible D gene TRBD2, 6 bases. This TCR came from a person aged 18-69 years in good health. CDR3: CASSGGTVGTDTQYF. CDR3 nucleotides: TGTGCCAGCAGCGGCGGGACCGTGGGCACAGATACGCAGTATTTT.